These 2 T cell receptor beta chains share one sample of origin, sequenced in a study of prognosis after radiotherapy for stage I lung cancer. Two-round multiplex PCR on genomic DNA was the method by which TCR beta CDR3 was amplified. Specific primers for each TRBV and TRBJ gene were what first-round PCR used. TCRdb analysed the multiplex PCR reads with MiXCR anew, one entry per CDR3 protein. Here the sample spans around 13,000 distinct CDR3 sequences, 43% being singletons. The sample consisted of PBMCs, taken before or after stereotactic body radiation therapy (not recorded which). Receptors were obtained from a donor over 45 with non-small cell lung cancer.

As to this clonotype: A read error is likely here: a far larger clone is one base away. The V call is TRBV12-3 or TRBV12-4, the J call TRBJ2-5, with TRBD2 identical over 7 bases. The DNA end lines up better with TRBJ2-1; the J call may be wrong. The CDR3 loop spans 15 amino acids. The CDR3: CASSPFGTNLNEQFF. The CDR3 bases are TGTGCCAGCAGCCCTTTCGGGACTAACCTCAATGAGCAGTTCTTC.

Concerning this clonotype: Mismatch with germline at one junction end may stem from a read error. The V and J genes are TRBV5-1 and TRBJ2-7, with TRBD2 matching over 7 bases. The germline CDR1 and CDR2 sequences are SGHRS and YFSETQ. The length of the CDR3 is 13 residues. The CDR3: CASRTGTIYGQYF. CDR3 nucleotide sequence: TGCGCCAGCAGGACCGGGACTATCTACGGGCAGTACTTC.